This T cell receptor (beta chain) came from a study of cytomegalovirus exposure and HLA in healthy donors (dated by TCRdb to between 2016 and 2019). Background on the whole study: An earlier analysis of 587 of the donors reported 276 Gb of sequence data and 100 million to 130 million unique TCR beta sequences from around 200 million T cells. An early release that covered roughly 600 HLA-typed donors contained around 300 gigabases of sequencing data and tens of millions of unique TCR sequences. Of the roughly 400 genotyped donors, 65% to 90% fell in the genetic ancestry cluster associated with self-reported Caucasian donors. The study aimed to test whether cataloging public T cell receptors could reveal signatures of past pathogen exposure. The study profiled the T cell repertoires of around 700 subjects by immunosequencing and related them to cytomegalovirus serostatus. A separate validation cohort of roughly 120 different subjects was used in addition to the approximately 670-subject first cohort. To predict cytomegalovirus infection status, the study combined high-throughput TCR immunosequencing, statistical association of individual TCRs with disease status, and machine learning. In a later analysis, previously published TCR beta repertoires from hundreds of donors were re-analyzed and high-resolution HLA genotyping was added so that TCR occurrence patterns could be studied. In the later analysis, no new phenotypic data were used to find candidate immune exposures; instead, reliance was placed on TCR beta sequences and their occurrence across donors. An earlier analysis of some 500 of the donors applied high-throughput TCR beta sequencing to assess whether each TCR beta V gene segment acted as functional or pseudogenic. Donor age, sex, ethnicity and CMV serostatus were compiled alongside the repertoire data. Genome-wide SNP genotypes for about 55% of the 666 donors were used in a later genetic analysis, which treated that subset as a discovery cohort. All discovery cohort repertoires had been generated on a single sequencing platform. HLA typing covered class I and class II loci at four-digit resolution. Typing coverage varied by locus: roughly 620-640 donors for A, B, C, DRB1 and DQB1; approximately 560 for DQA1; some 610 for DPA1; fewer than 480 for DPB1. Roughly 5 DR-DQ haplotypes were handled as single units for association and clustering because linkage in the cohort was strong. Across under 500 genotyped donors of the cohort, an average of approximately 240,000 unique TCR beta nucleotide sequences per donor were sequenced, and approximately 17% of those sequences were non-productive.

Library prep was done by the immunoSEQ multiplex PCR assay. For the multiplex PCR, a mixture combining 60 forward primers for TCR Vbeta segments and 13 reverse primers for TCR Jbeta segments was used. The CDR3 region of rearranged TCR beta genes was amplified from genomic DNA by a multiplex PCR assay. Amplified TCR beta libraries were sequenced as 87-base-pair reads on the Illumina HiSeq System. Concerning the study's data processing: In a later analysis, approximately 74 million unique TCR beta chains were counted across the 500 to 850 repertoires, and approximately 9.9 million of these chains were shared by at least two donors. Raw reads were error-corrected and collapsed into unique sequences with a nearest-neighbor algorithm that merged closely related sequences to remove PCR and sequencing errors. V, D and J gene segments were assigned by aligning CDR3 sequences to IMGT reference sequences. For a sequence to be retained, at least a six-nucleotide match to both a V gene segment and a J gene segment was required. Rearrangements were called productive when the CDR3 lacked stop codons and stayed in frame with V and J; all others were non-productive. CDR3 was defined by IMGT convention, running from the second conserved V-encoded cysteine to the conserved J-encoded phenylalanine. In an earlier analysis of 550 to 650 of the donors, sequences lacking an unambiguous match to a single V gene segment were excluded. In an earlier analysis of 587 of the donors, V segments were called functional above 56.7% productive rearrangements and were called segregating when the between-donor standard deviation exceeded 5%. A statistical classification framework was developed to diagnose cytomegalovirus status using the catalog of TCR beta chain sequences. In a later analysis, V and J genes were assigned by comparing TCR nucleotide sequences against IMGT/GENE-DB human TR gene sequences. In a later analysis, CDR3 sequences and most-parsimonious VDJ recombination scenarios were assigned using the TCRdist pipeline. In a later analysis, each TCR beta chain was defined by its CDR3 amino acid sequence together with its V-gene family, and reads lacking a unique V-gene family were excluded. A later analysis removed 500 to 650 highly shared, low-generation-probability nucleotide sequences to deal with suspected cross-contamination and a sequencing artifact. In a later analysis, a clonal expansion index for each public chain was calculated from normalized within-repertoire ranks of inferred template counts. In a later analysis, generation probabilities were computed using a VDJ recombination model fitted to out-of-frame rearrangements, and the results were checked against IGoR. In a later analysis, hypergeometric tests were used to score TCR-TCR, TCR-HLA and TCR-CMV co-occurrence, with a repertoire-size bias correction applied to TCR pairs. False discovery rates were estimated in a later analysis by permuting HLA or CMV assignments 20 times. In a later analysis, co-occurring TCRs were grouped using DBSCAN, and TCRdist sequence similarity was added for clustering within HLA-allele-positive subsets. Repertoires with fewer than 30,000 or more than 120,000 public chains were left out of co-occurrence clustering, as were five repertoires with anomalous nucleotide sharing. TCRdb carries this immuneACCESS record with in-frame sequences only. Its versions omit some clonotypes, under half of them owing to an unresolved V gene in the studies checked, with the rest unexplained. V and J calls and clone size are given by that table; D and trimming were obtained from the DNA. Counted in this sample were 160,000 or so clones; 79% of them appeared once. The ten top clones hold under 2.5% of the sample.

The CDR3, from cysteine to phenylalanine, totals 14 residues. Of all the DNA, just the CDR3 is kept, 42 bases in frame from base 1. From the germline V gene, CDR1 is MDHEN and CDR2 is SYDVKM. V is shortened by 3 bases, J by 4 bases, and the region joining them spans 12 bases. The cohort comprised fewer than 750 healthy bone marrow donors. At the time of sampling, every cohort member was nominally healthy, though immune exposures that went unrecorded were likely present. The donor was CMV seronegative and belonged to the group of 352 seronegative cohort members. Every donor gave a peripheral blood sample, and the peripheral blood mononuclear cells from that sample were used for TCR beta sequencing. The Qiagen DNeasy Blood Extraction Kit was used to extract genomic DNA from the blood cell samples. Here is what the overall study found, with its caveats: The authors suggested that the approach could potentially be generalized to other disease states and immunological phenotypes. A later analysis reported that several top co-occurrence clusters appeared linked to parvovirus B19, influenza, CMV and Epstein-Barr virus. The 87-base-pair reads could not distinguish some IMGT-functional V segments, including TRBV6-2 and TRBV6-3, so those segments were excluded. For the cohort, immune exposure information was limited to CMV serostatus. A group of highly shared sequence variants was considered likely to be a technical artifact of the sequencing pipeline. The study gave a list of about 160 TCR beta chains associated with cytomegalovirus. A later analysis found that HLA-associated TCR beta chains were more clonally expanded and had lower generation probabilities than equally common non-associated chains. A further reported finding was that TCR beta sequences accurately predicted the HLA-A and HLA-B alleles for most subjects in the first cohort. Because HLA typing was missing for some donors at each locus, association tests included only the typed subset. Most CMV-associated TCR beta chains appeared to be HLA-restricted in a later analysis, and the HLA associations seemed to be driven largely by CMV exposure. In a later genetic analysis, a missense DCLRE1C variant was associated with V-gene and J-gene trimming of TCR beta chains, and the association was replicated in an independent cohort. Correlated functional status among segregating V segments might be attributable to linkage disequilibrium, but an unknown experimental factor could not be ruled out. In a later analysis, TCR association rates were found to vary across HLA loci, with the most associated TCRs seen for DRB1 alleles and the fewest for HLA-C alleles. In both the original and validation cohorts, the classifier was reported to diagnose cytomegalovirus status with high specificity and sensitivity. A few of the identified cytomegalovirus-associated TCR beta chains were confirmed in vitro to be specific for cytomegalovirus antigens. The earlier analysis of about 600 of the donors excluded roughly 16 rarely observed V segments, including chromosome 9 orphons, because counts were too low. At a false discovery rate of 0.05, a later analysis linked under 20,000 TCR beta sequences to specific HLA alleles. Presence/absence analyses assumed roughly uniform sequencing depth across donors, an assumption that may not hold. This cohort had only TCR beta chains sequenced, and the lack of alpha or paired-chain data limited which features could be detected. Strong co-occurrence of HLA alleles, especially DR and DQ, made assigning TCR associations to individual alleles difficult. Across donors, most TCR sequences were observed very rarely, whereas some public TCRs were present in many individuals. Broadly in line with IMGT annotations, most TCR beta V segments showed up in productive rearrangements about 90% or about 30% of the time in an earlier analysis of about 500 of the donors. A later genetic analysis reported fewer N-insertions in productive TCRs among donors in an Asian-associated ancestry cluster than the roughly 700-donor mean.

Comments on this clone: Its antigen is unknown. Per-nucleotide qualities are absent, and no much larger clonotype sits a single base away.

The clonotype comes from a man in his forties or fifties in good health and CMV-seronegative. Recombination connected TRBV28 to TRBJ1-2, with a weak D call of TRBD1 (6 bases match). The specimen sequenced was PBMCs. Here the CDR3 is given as CASSFSTGIYGYTF. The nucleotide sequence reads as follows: TGTGCCAGCAGTTTCTCCACAGGGATCTATGGCTACACCTTC.